The present entry profiles one T cell receptor (beta chain) with its context. Its antigen is as yet unknown. The entry originates in a study of graft-versus-host responses after intestinal transplantation. Germline V lookup: CDR1 SGDLS, CDR2 YYNGEE. Trimming removed 6 bases from V and 1 base from J, with 10 bases in between. This CDR3 region has 14 residues. Data came from immunoSEQ multiplex PCR; TCRdb stores just in-frame clones and leaves some out. The profile shows more than 65,000 clones, 85% to 90% of them singletons. This chain links TRBV9 with TRBJ2-2, with D possibly matching TRBD1 (5 bases). The sample here was unstimulated CD4+ T cells sorted from spleen or lymph node cells, taken before intestinal transplant. The sequence was obtained from a human donor who received an intestinal transplant. CDR3 DNA sequence: TGTGCCAGCAACCCCACAGGGAACACCGGGGAGCTGTTTTTT. It yields the protein CASNPTGNTGELFF. Filled out from reference TRBV9 and TRBJ2-2, the complete variable domain reads DSGVTQTPKHLITATGQRVTLRCSPRSGDLSVYWYQQSLDQGLQFLIQYYNGEERAKGNILERFSAQQFPDLHSELNLSSLELGDSALYFCASNPTGNTGELFFGEGSRLTVL.